One sample yielded the 15 T cell receptor beta chains listed below, sequenced in a study of blood T cell repertoires in COVID-19. Method: immunoSEQ multiplex PCR; TCRdb's copy keeps in-frame clones and lacks some. The sample lists roughly 240,000 clones; about 90% were seen once. Sample: PBMCs or T cells enriched from blood (not recorded which). The receptors come from a middle-aged man who had been exposed to COVID-19.

This clone was seen just once. The chain uses TRBV28 and TRBJ2-1; TRBD2 matches 10 bases. Germline values: CDR1 MDHEN, CDR2 SYDVKM. Germline trimming cut 5 bases from V and 5 bases from J; bases unmatched to any gene: 15. The CDR3 length is 18 residues. CDR3: CASSPLFGTSGTNNEQFF. The CDR3 DNA reads TGTGCCAGCAGTCCCCTTTTCGGTACTAGCGGGACCAACAATGAGCAGTTCTTC.

The chain recombines TRBV7-3 with TRBJ1-6, with TRBD1 matching 7 bases. The CDR3 covers 14 residues. In germline, CDR1 is SGHTA, CDR2 FQGTGA. With 5 bases clipped from V and 7 bases from J, the junction kept 5 bases outside the gene matches. This CDR3 is CASSPTGTNSPLHF. For the CDR3, the DNA is TGTGCCAGCAGCCCGACAGGGACCAATTCACCCCTCCACTTT.

The V call is TRBV4-2, the J call TRBJ2-7; no definite D call. CDR3 length: 15 amino acids. The germline CDR1 and CDR2 sequences are LGHNA and YNFKEQ. With 4 bases removed from V and 1 base from J, the gap between germline ends came to 14 bases. In DNA, the CDR3 is TGTGCCAGCAGCCCCAGACTCCATCTTTCCTACGAGCAGTACTTC. It translates to CASSPRLHLSYEQYF.

This chain links TRBV5-4 with TRBJ2-1, with 7 bases fitting TRBD2. The CDR3 is 18 residues long. V dropped 1 base and J dropped 0; count of bases not matched to a gene: 10. Germline V gives CDR1 SGHNT, CDR2 YYREEE (reference sequence). Here the CDR3 reads CASSLRVRTSASYNEQFF. The CDR3 DNA reads TGTGCCAGCAGCTTGAGAGTGCGTACTAGCGCCTCCTACAATGAGCAGTTCTTC. The full variable domain, with the rest looked up from reference TRBV5-4 and TRBJ2-1, is ETGVTQSPTHLIKTRGQQVTLRCSSQSGHNTVSWYQQALGQGPQFIFQYYREEENGRGNFPPRFSGLQFPNYSSELNVNALELDDSALYLCASSLRVRTSASYNEQFFGPGTRLTVL.

The chain has TRBV11-2 and TRBJ2-1; 10 bases fit TRBD1. V gave up 1 base and J gave up 8 bases; unmatched junction bases: 17. This CDR3 region has 19 residues. The germline gives CDR1 SGHAT, CDR2 FQNNGV. The CDR3 spells CASSLVPYRDRGSLDEQFF. DNA of the CDR3: TGTGCCAGCAGCTTAGTCCCTTACCGGGACAGGGGCAGCCTCGATGAGCAGTTCTTC.

The chain has TRBV5-1 and TRBJ2-1; 8 positions agree with TRBD1. CDR3 length: 16 residues. The germline gives CDR1 SGHRS, CDR2 YFSETQ. J lost 4 bases, V lost 3 bases, and 9 bases had no gene match. The CDR3 spells CASSSGQGGWYNEQFF. The DNA for the CDR3 is TGCGCCAGCAGCTCTGGACAGGGTGGGTGGTACAATGAGCAGTTCTTC.

The chain employs TRBV9 and TRBJ2-3; D gene uncertain. From germline, CDR1 is SGDLS and CDR2 YYNGEE. V was shortened by 3 bases and J by 2 bases, with 13 bases between the two germline ends. The CDR3 extends over 15 amino acids. In DNA, the CDR3 is TGTGCCAGCAGCGCAACCGGGTACCTCACAGATACGCAGTATTTT. The encoded protein is CASSATGYLTDTQYF.

The chain links TRBV5-4 to TRBJ1-5, with D maybe TRBD1 (5 bases). From germline, CDR1 is SGHNT and CDR2 YYREEE (reference sequence). V lost 0 bases to trimming and J lost 2 bases, with 9 bases between them. This CDR3 has 15 amino acids. CDR3 protein: CASSLGSGGNQPQHF. CDR3 nucleotides: TGTGCCAGCAGCTTGGGGTCGGGGGGCAATCAGCCCCAGCATTTT.

The chain links TRBV5-1 to TRBJ1-2; weak D call: TRBD1 (5 bases). Trimming stripped 7 bases from V and 0 bases from J, with 16 bases between. The CDR3 consists of 15 residues. Germline V gives CDR1 SGHRS, CDR2 YFSETQ. This chain's CDR3 is CASFRGESANYGYTF. As DNA, the CDR3 is TGCGCCAGCTTCCGGGGGGAGTCAGCTAACTATGGCTACACCTTC.

The chain has TRBV11-3 and TRBJ2-7; D gene unclear. V gave up 4 bases and J gave up 0 bases, with 7 bases separating them. Germline V gives CDR1 SGHNT, CDR2 YENEEA. The CDR3 loop spans 13 amino acids. The CDR3 reads CASSSSSSYEQYV. In nucleotides, the CDR3 is TGTGCCAGCAGCTCTTCCTCCTCCTACGAGCAGTACGTC.

The genes are TRBV11-3 and TRBJ2-5, with TRBD1 matching 8 bases. Per germline, CDR1 SGHNT and CDR2 YENEEA. Trimming cost V 2 bases and J 4 bases; bases outside gene matches: 6. This CDR3 contains 15 residues. DNA for the CDR3: TGTGCCAGCAGCTTAAAAGGCAGGGGGCGAGAGACCCAGTACTTC. It codes for CASSLKGRGRETQYF.

The chain employs TRBV5-1 and TRBJ2-1, with D uncertain. The V end was cut by 0 bases, the J end by 1 base, with 17 bases between. This CDR3 contains 18 residues. CDR1 is SGHRS, CDR2 YFSETQ, per germline. CDR3 coding DNA: TGCGCCAGCAGCTTGGTTCTAAGTGGTACCCTGTCCTACAATGAGCAGTTCTTC. It yields the protein CASSLVLSGTLSYNEQFF.

The V gene is TRBV2, the J gene TRBJ1-1; D is possibly TRBD1 (6 bases). Germline assignment: CDR1 SNHLY and CDR2 FYNNEI. This CDR3 is built from 12 residues. V was pared by 10 bases and J by 6 bases, with 15 bases between. Written as DNA, the CDR3 is TGTGCCATAAGAAAGGGGGGGGCTGAAGCTTTCTTT. Protein: CAIRKGGAEAFF.

The chain recombines TRBV10-3 with TRBJ1-6, with D perhaps TRBD1 (5 bases). V was shortened by 5 bases and J by 10 bases, with 21 bases between the two germline ends. CDR1 ENHRY and CDR2 SYGVKD come from the germline V gene. CDR3 length: 16 residues. CDR3 region: CAISSTGGGIWSPLHF. CDR3 bases: TGTGCCATCAGTAGCACGGGGGGGGGTATTTGGTCACCCCTCCACTTT.

This chain joins TRBV7-2 and TRBJ1-4, with TRBD1 matching over 7 bases. Trimming at V came to 5 bases and at J to 8 bases, leaving 8 bases not matched to a gene. The CDR3 length is 14 residues. Germline values: CDR1 SGHTA, CDR2 FQGNSA. The CDR3 coding sequence is TGTGCCAGCAGCCATGACAGGGCTTCCGAAAAACTGTTTTTT. Translating it yields CASSHDRASEKLFF.